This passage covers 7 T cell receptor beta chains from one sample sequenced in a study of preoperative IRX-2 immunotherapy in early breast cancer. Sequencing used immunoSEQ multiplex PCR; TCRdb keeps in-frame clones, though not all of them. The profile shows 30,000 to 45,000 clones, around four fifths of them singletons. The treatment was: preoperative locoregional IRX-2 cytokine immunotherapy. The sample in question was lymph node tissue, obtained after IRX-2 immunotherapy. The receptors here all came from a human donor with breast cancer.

This chain's CDR3 is CASSLETTTNEKLFF. As DNA, the CDR3 is TGTGCCAGCAGCTTAGAGACTACAACTAATGAAAAACTGTTTTTT. The chain recombines TRBV11-3 with TRBJ1-4, with D unclear. V was pared by 0 bases and J by 0 bases, with 5 bases between. Looked up from germline, CDR1 is SGHNT and CDR2 is YENEEA. The CDR3 covers 15 residues.

CDR3 in DNA: TGCGCCAGCAGCCCTACCATAGCGGGGGACACAGATACGCAGTATTTT. This codes for CASSPTIAGDTDTQYF. The chain combines TRBV5-1 with TRBJ2-3; 9 nucleotides match TRBD2. Per germline, CDR1 SGHRS and CDR2 YFSETQ. J was trimmed by 2 bases and V by 4 bases; bases with no gene match: 8. This CDR3 has 16 amino acids.

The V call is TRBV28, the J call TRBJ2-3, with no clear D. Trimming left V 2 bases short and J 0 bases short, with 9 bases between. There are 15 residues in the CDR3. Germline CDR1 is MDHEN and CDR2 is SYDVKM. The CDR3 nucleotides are TGTGCCAGCAGTTTAGGTCTGGGGAGCACAGATACGCAGTATTTT. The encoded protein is CASSLGLGSTDTQYF. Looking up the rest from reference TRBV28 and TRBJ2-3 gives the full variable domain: DVKVTQSSRYLVKRTGEKVFLECVQDMDHENMFWYRQDPGLGLRLIYFSYDVKMKEKGDIPEGYSVSREKKERFSLILESASTNQTSMYLCASSLGLGSTDTQYFGPGTRLTVL.

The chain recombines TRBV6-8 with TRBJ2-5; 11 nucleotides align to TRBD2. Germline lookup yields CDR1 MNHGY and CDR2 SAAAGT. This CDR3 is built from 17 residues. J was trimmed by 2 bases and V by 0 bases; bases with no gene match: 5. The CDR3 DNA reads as TGTGCCAGCAGTTACTCGACGACTAGCGGGGATCAAGAGACCCAGTACTTC. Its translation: CASSYSTTSGDQETQYF.

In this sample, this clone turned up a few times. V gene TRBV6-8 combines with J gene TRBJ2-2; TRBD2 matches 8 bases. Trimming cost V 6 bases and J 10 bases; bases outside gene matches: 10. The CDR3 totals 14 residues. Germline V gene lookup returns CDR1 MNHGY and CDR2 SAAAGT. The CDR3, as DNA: TGTGCCAGCAGCCTGACTAGCGTCGCGGAGGAGCTGTTTTTT. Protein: CASSLTSVAEELFF.

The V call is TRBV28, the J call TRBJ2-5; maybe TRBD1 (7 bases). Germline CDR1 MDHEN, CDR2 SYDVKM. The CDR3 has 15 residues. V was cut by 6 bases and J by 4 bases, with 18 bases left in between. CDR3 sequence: CASSRQGGVRETQYF. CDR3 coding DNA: TGTGCCAGCAGCCGACAGGGCGGGGTAAGAGAGACCCAGTACTTC.

In DNA, the CDR3 is TGTGCCAGCAGCCAAGACCTTTTTAGTCGCTACACCTTC. Translation: CASSQDLFSRYTF. The V and J genes are TRBV6-8 and TRBJ1-2; D remains ambiguous. Deletions cut 6 bases from V and 9 bases from J, with 17 bases between. Germline V gene data show CDR1 as MNHGY and CDR2 as SAAAGT. The CDR3 has 13 residues.